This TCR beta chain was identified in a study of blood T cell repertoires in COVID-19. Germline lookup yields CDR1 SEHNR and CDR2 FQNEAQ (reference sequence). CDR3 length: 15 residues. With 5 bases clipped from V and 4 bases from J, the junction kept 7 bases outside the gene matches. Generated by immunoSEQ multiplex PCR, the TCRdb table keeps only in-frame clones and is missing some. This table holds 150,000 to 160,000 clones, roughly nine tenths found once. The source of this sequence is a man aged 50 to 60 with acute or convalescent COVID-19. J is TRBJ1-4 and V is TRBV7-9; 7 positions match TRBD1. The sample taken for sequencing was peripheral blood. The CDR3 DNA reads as TGTGCCAGCAGCCTAGGACAGGCGGATAATGAAAAACTGTTTTTT. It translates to CASSLGQADNEKLFF.